One sample yielded the 6 T cell receptor beta chains listed below, sequenced in a study of cytomegalovirus exposure and HLA in healthy donors. The primer mix had 60 Vbeta and 13 Jbeta primers. The repertoire was sequenced with immunoSEQ multiplex PCR; TCRdb's copy has only in-frame clones and lacks some. The table includes over 100,000 clones, just over 65% detected once. Material for sequencing was PBMCs. Source of these receptors: a man aged 18 to 29 in good health and CMV-seronegative.

J is TRBJ1-1 and V is TRBV18; a weak D match, TRBD1 (5 bases). The CDR3 covers 15 residues. Germline CDR1 is KGHSH and CDR2 is LQKENI. The V end lost 2 bases, the J end lost 0 bases, and 10 bases lay between the germline ends. CDR3 region: CASSPLGDLNTEAFF. The CDR3 region has the DNA TGTGCCAGCTCACCATTAGGGGATCTGAACACTGAAGCTTTCTTT.

Here the CDR3 DNA reads TGCAGCGTGGCCCGGGACATCTCCTACGAGCAGTACTTC. Translating gives CSVARDISYEQYF. V usage is TRBV29-1 and J usage is TRBJ2-7, with a tentative D call TRBD1 (6 bases). The germline V gene encodes CDR1 SQVTM and CDR2 ANQGSEA. CDR3 length equals 13 residues. The V and J ends lost 6 bases and 0 bases respectively, with 12 bases between them.

The rearrangement uses TRBV30 and TRBJ1-5; possible D gene TRBD1, 6 bases. The CDR3 runs 13 residues. Trimming took 5 bases from V and 3 from J, leaving 11 bases between them. Germline values: CDR1 GTSNPN, CDR2 SVGIG (reference sequence). The CDR3 loop reads CAWANRDNQPQHF. The CDR3 nucleotides are TGTGCCTGGGCGAACAGGGACAATCAGCCCCAGCATTTT. The variable domain in full, completed from reference TRBV30 and TRBJ1-5, reads SQTIHQWPATLVQPVGSPLSLECTVEGTSNPNLYWYRQAAGRGLQLLFYSVGIGQISSEVPQNLSASRPQDRQFILSSKKLLLSDSGFYLCAWANRDNQPQHFGDGTRLSIL.

The chain carries TRBV4-3 and TRBJ2-7, with TRBD2 matching 11 bases. This CDR3 is 16 amino acids long. The germline V gene encodes CDR1 LGHNA and CDR2 YSLEER. Unmatched junction bases numbered 5, after V lost 0 bases and J lost 4 bases. CDR3 residues: CASSQDTASGRYEQYF. CDR3 in DNA: TGCGCCAGCAGCCAAGATACGGCTAGCGGGAGGTACGAGCAGTACTTC.

This chain uses TRBV11-2 with TRBJ1-3; 7 positions agree with TRBD1. Germline V CDR1 and CDR2: SGHAT, FQNNGV. The trim removed 5 bases at V and 3 bases at J, leaving 10 bases unmatched. The CDR3 runs 16 residues. CDR3 nucleotide sequence: TGTGCCAGCAGCCTAATCGTCCAGGGGGTTGGAAACACCATATATTTT. It specifies CASSLIVQGVGNTIYF.

A single count supports this clone. The chain uses TRBV2 and TRBJ2-7, with D possibly being TRBD1 (5 bases). Germline CDR1 SNHLY, CDR2 FYNNEI. V dropped 7 bases and J dropped 4 bases, with 20 bases sitting between them. The CDR3 runs 15 residues. CDR3 in amino acids: CASTKLTDVLYEQYF. The CDR3 region has the DNA TGTGCCAGCACCAAACTGACAGACGTGCTATACGAGCAGTACTTC. The full variable domain, its missing parts supplied by reference TRBV2 and TRBJ2-7, is EPEVTQTPSHQVTQMGQEVILRCVPISNHLYFYWYRQILGQKVEFLVSFYNNEISEKSEIFDDQFSVERPDGSNFTLKIRSTKLEDSAMYFCASTKLTDVLYEQYFGPGTRLTVT.